This record concerns one T cell receptor beta chain sequence. What it binds is unknown. This entry is derived from a study of radiation and T cells in renal cell carcinoma. Study-wide points: From baseline, blood top tumor clonotypes peaked at 2 weeks post-radiation. Pretreatment tumor biopsies were lacking, so baseline clonotypes are unknown.

Time point reported: blood 2 weeks post-SBRT. The treatment: 15 Gy SBRT to primary tumor, nephrectomy 4 weeks later. Radiation-treated patients gave blood at baseline, week 2 and week 4. Sequencing was performed with immunoSEQ multiplex PCR; in TCRdb, only in-frame clones are kept and a portion is missing. The sample holds 60,000 to 80,000 clones, about 81% seen once. The sequence came from a man aged 60 to 69 with renal cell carcinoma. Here the sequenced sample was blood, taken from a patient whose treatment included radiotherapy and nephrectomy.

The CDR3 coding sequence is TGTGCCACCAGTCGGCTGGACAGTTACGAGCAGTACTTC. Translation gives CATSRLDSYEQYF. V usage is TRBV15 and J usage is TRBJ2-7; TRBD1 is a possible D gene (6 bases). V gave up 6 bases and J gave up 4 bases, with 13 bases separating them. This CDR3 spans 13 amino acids. CDR1 LNHNV and CDR2 YYDKDF come from the germline V gene (reference sequence).